This paragraph covers one T cell receptor beta chain sequence. The entry originates in a study of shared clonotypes between healthy human individuals. Study information: The composition of the donors was two women and a few men aged 18 to 49.

Using immunoSEQ multiplex PCR, the repertoire was profiled, and TCRdb retains in-frame clones only, with some absent. The table shows 1.4 million or so clones, with around 98.5% occurring only once. Germline lookup yields CDR1 SGHVS and CDR2 FQNEAQ. The CDR3 totals 17 residues. The ends lost 5 bases at V and 0 bases at J; junction bases unmatched: 10. Those who donated, Caucasian adults without exception, all lived in Nashville, Tennessee. The sequencing input was naive CD4+ T cells sorted from blood. As for subset: CD45RA+ positively selected. This chain joins TRBV7-8 and TRBJ2-3; TRBD2 matches 8 bases. This TCR was recovered from a young man in good health. CDR3 in amino acids: CASSRWEAGASTDTQYF. The CDR3 DNA reads as TGTGCCAGCAGCCGTTGGGAAGCGGGAGCTAGCACAGATACGCAGTATTTT. Combining the CDR3 with reference TRBV7-8 and TRBJ2-3 gives the whole variable domain GAGVSQSPRYKVAKRGQDVALRCDPISGHVSLFWYQQALGQGPEFLTYFQNEAQLDKSGLPSDRFFAERPEGSVSTLKIQRTQQEDSAVYLCASSRWEAGASTDTQYFGPGTRLTVL.